The T cell receptor beta chain under discussion was sequenced for a study of early T cells in non-severe SARS-CoV-2 infection. The overall study: It was bulk RNA from unsorted whole blood that was sequenced, and the chains were unpaired.

Study observations and caveats: Lookups in VDJdb leaned toward anti-spike CD8 responses and missed private and CD4 specificities.

Looked up from germline, CDR1 is DFQATT and CDR2 is SNEGSKA (reference sequence). This CDR3 contains 13 residues. In its sample, this clonotype was seen once. What it binds is not known. This may arise from a read error, as a much more abundant clone is one base away. Attachment of unique molecular identifiers was made to individual cDNA molecules. From the 5' RACE reads, TCRdb called clonotypes with MiXCR, one entry per CDR3 protein. This sample has some 40,000 distinct CDR3 sequences, with about 5.7% found just once. This specimen consisted of whole blood, obtained at baseline. The clonotype originates from an adult who was a healthcare worker with PCR-confirmed SARS-CoV-2 infection or an uninfected control (not recorded which). The gene calls are TRBV20-1 and TRBJ2-7; unclear D gene. CDR3 nucleotides: TGCAGAGCTTTGACAAACCCTTCCTACGAGCAGTACTTC. Translated, it gives CRALTNPSYEQYF.